Here is one TCR beta chain with its context. What it recognizes is unknown. The data stem from a study of shared clonotypes between healthy human individuals. General study findings and limits: The low donor count limited represented genetic and exposure-history diversity.

V lost 3 bases, J lost 5 bases, and 15 bases lay in between. Germline V gives CDR1 SGHTS, CDR2 YDEGEE. This CDR3 comprises 15 residues. The protocol was immunoSEQ multiplex PCR, while the TCRdb copy is restricted to in-frame clones and leaves out a portion. The table records fewer than 3 million clones, 92% of them present only once. All participating donors were Caucasian adults from Nashville, Tennessee. This sequence originates from a man in his late teens or twenties in good health. Some clones in this sample may be carry-over from other donors' samples. The V gene is TRBV5-8, the J gene TRBJ2-1; possibly TRBD2 for D (5 bases). Sample: naive CD4+ T cells from PBMCs. The subset denotes: CD45RA+ positively selected. CDR3 loop: CASSSGLRDNNEQFF. The CDR3 region has the DNA TGTGCCAGCAGCTCAGGACTCCGGGATAACAATGAGCAGTTCTTC.